This entry is about one TCR beta chain. What it binds is not known. The data stem from a study of CD8+CD57+ T cells in acquired aplastic anemia. Study-wide points: Roughly 28 was the count of CD8+ CDR3 sequences that patients shared with controls.

CDR1 is LNHDA and CDR2 is SQIVND in the germline V gene (reference sequence). The V gene end was trimmed by 6 bases and the J gene end by 3 bases; junction bases not matched to a gene: 5. CDR3 length equals 15 residues. CDR3 and TCR beta VDJ profiling relied on a genomic DNA template. One entry per CDR3 protein results from TCRdb running MiXCR on the reads. The sample has some 220,000 distinct CDR3 sequences, roughly 35% seen once; the top ten hold around 1.1%. The sequence was obtained from a human donor in good health, serving as a control. The chain links TRBV19 to TRBJ1-6; the match to TRBD1 covers 7 bases. The sample taken for sequencing was sorted CD4+, CD8+, or CD8+CD57+ T cells (not recorded which) from PBMCs. CDR3 nucleotide sequence: TGTGCCAGTAGAGAGGACAGGAGCTATAATTCACCCCTCCACTTT. Its protein product is CASREDRSYNSPLHF.